This TCR beta chain was captured by sequencing in a study of T cells expressing NK-cell markers. Study in general: Sorted T-cell subsets CD3+CD56+NKG2C+, CD3+CD56+NKG2C- and CD3+CD56-NKG2C+ were TCR beta-sequenced.

TCRdb re-called the 5' RACE reads and shows each CDR3 protein once, DNA omitted. The sample totals around 280,000 distinct CDR3 sequences. The source material was blood T cells: a sorted CD56 or NKG2C T cell subset, CD4+ or CD8+ T cells, or bulk PBMC T cells (not recorded which). The sequence derives from a man younger than 35 in good health.

The CDR3 sequence: CASSLGTSGFSYEQYF. The chain has TRBV5-1 and TRBJ2-7; TCRdb's D gene call, TRBD2, goes unchecked for lack of DNA. The CDR3 is 16 amino acids. The germline CDR1 and CDR2 sequences are SGHRS and YFSETQ.